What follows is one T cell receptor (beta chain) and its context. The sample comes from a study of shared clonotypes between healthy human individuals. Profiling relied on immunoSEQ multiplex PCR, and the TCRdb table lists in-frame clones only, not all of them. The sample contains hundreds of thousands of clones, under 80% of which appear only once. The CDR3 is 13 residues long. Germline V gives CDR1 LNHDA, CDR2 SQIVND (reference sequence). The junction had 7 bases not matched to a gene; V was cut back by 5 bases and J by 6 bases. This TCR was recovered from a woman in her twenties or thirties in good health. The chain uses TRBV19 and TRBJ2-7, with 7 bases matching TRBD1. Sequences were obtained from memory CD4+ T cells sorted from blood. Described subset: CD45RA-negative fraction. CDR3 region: CASSDEQGTEQYF. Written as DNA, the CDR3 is TGTGCCAGTAGTGACGAACAGGGGACCGAGCAGTACTTC. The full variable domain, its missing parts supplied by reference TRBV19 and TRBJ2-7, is DGGITQSPKYLFRKEGQNVTLSCEQNLNHDAMYWYRQDPGQGLRLIYYSQIVNDFQKGDIAEGYSVSREKKESFPLTVTSAQKNPTAFYLCASSDEQGTEQYFGPGTRLTVT.